This entry describes one T cell receptor (beta chain). The antigen is not known. This entry is derived from a study of human T cells and chemical hapten exposure. Time point: pre-sensitization, week 0. The treatment is: therapeutic diphenylcyclopropenone sensitization with weekly scalp DPC. The germline CDR1 and CDR2 sequences are MNHEY and SVGEGT. Trimming cost V 6 bases and J 0 bases, with 9 bases left between them. This CDR3 contains 14 residues. Whole-study results and caveats: As the donors had alopecia, their immune response may differ from healthy people's.

Within the library, unique molecular identifiers were attached to each individual cDNA molecule. TCRdb ran MiXCR on the RACE reads and lists one entry per CDR3 protein. The sample yields 250,000 or so distinct CDR3 sequences, around 7% seen once. This sample comprised whole blood, obtained in connection with sensitization to the hapten diphenylcyclopropenone (DPC). The chain links TRBV6-2 or TRBV6-3 to TRBJ2-4; D possibly corresponds to TRBD2 (5 bases). This receptor was identified in a man aged 18 to 29 with alopecia areata. Some clones in this sample may be carry-over from other donors' samples. In DNA form, the CDR3 reads TGTGCCAGCAGGGCCGGACTAGCCAAAAACATTCAGTACTTC. Translated, it gives CASRAGLAKNIQYF.